The 10 T cell receptor beta chains below all came from one sample that was sequenced in a study of CD4 T cells in relation to SARS-CoV-2 and coronaviruses. Here immunoSEQ multiplex PCR was the method, and the copy in TCRdb shows in-frame clones only, minus some. The data show some 70,000 clones, about 92% seen once. CD4+ T cells from unexposed donors were obtained before the COVID-19 pandemic (2011-2018). Sequenced: naive CD4+ T cells from PBMCs. Subset reported: naive CD4+ T cells isolated by negative enrichment. The receptors come from a human donor in good health.

The chain is built from TRBV12-3 or TRBV12-4 and TRBJ2-5, with no clear D. V was cut by 5 bases and J by 5 bases, with 12 bases left in between. There are 13 residues in the CDR3. The CDR3 spells CASSIGVSETQYF. The CDR3 DNA reads as TGTGCCAGCAGTATTGGGGTTTCGGAGACCCAGTACTTC.

This clone was recorded only once. V gene TRBV28 combines with J gene TRBJ1-5, with TRBD1 identical over 7 bases. The CDR3 is 12 amino acids. The J segment lost 5 bases and the V segment lost 6 bases, leaving 1 base of the junction unmatched. Germline CDR1 reads MDHEN; CDR2 reads SYDVKM. This CDR3 is CASRGQHQPQHF. The CDR3 nucleotides read TGTGCCAGCAGGGGACAGCATCAGCCCCAGCATTTT.

The chain is built from TRBV5-1 and TRBJ2-1, with unresolved D. The CDR3 has 14 residues. Germline lookup yields CDR1 SGHRS and CDR2 YFSETQ. Deletions cut 4 bases from V and 5 bases from J, with 13 bases between. In DNA, the CDR3 is TGCGCCAGCAGCCTGGACGGAATAAACAATGAGCAGTTCTTC. Protein product: CASSLDGINNEQFF.

This chain's CDR3 is CASSPQGRGGPDTQYF. CDR3 in DNA: TGTGCCAGCAGCCCACAGGGGCGGGGGGGCCCGGATACGCAGTATTTT. This chain links TRBV11-3 with TRBJ2-3; TRBD2 matches at 9 bases. CDR1 and CDR2 (germline): SGHNT, YENEEA. The CDR3 is 16 residues long. J was trimmed by 6 bases and V by 5 bases; bases with no gene match: 12. Based on the CDR3 plus reference TRBV11-3 and TRBJ2-3, the full variable domain is EAGVVQSPRYKIIEKKQPVAFWCNPISGHNTLYWYLQNLGQGPELLIRYENEEAVDDSQLPKDRFSAERLKGVDSTLKIQPAELGDSAVYLCASSPQGRGGPDTQYFGPGTRLTVL.

J is TRBJ1-2 and V is TRBV7-9, with TRBD1 matching 7 bases. Losses at the gene ends were 0 bases for V and 3 bases for J; bases not matched to a gene: 1. The CDR3 is made up of 14 amino acids. From germline, CDR1 is SEHNR and CDR2 FQNEAQ (reference sequence). CDR3 region: CASSLAGQDYGYTF. For the CDR3, the DNA is TGTGCCAGCAGCTTAGCTGGACAGGACTATGGCTACACCTTC.

This chain connects TRBV7-2 to TRBJ2-7; D remains unclear. CDR3 length: 11 amino acids. Trimming removed 3 bases from V and 4 bases from J, with 4 bases in between. Germline CDR1 SGHTA, CDR2 FQGNSA. DNA for the CDR3: TGTGCCAGCAGCTTTCATTACGAGCAGTACTTC. This translates into CASSFHYEQYF.

This chain connects TRBV5-1 to TRBJ2-1; 10 positions match TRBD2. CDR3 length: 17 amino acids. Trimming cost V 4 bases and J 0 bases; bases outside gene matches: 7. Looked up from germline, CDR1 is SGHRS and CDR2 is YFSETQ. The CDR3, as DNA: TGCGCCAGCAGCAATAGCGGGGGGCCTACCTCCTACAATGAGCAGTTCTTC. Translation gives CASSNSGGPTSYNEQFF.

The rearrangement uses TRBV3-1 (or the pseudogene TRBV3-2) and TRBJ1-2, with a possible D match to TRBD1 (6 bases). The germline CDR1 and CDR2 sequences are LGHDT and YNNKEL (reference sequence). CDR3 length equals 13 residues. V dropped 2 bases and J dropped 5 bases, with 9 bases sitting between them. DNA for the CDR3: TGTGCCAGCAGCCAAAAGGGGGGATATGGCTACACCTTC. Translated, it gives CASSQKGGYGYTF.

The chain uses TRBV5-6 and TRBJ2-3; D possibly corresponds to TRBD1 (5 bases). Trimming stripped 2 bases from V and 2 bases from J, with 21 bases between. CDR1 is SGHDT, CDR2 YYEEEE, per germline. This CDR3 is 18 amino acids long. CDR3: CASSLSLRRQISTDTQYF. DNA for the CDR3: TGTGCCAGCAGCTTATCTCTTAGGAGACAGATCTCCACAGATACGCAGTATTTT.

The rearrangement links TRBV27 to TRBJ2-5; a possible D gene is TRBD2 (5 bases). Between the trimmed V and J ends, which lost 8 bases and 7 bases, there was a span of 14 bases. This CDR3 has 12 amino acids. CDR1 and CDR2 from the germline V gene are MNHEY and SMNVEV (reference sequence). The CDR3 DNA reads TGTGCCAGCCGTACTAGACCCGGGACCCAGTACTTC. Protein: CASRTRPGTQYF.